One sample yielded the 17 T cell receptor beta chains listed below, sequenced in a study of siplizumab effects on memory and regulatory T cells. Produced via immunoSEQ multiplex PCR; TCRdb's table is partial and in-frame only. The data hold some 100,000 clones, with about 90% observed a single time. Sequenced input: Tregs sorted from blood. Receptors originate from a human donor in good health.

This clone was seen only once. The rearrangement links TRBV27 to TRBJ2-2; D is unresolved. Germline values: CDR1 MNHEY, CDR2 SMNVEV (reference sequence). CDR3 length: 14 amino acids. V shed 5 bases and J shed 1 base, with 8 bases lying between them. The CDR3, as DNA: TGTGCCAGCAGTGGCTCGGGGAACACCGGGGAGCTGTTTTTT. Translated, it gives CASSGSGNTGELFF.

The genes are TRBV15 and TRBJ2-7; D unclear. V was trimmed by 0 bases and J by 4 bases, leaving 10 bases between them. The CDR3 is 14 amino acids. CDR1 is LNHNV and CDR2 is YYDKDF in the germline V gene (reference sequence). The CDR3 region has the DNA TGTGCCACCAGCAGAGATGTCAGGCTTTACGAGCAGTACTTC. Amino acid sequence: CATSRDVRLYEQYF.

V is TRBV5-6 and J is TRBJ2-3; D gene ambiguous. Trimming stripped 0 bases from V and 1 base from J, with 15 bases between. CDR1 is SGHDT, CDR2 YYEEEE, per germline. The CDR3 has 17 amino acids. The CDR3 DNA follows: TGTGCCAGCAGCTTGGTTTTCGACTTCCGAGGCACAGATACGCAGTATTTT. Protein product: CASSLVFDFRGTDTQYF.

This chain joins TRBV7-8 and TRBJ2-1, with D perhaps given as TRBD1 or TRBD2 (5 bases each). CDR1 SGHVS and CDR2 FQNEAQ come from the germline V gene. V dropped 3 bases and J dropped 6 bases, with 15 bases sitting between them. The CDR3 length is 15 residues. CDR3 amino acids: CASSFPGKGFNEQFF. Here the CDR3 DNA reads TGTGCCAGCAGCTTTCCCGGGAAGGGGTTCAATGAGCAGTTCTTC.

V usage is TRBV5-6 and J usage is TRBJ1-5, with D hard to call. V was clipped by 0 bases and J by 4 bases, with 11 bases between them. Per the germline V gene, CDR1 is SGHDT and CDR2 is YYEEEE. This CDR3 spans 15 amino acids. CDR3 sequence reads: CASSLEGWGNQPQHF. In nucleotides, the CDR3 is TGTGCCAGCAGCTTGGAAGGGTGGGGAAATCAGCCCCAGCATTTT.

The chain recombines TRBV6-1 with TRBJ2-1; 14 bases line up with TRBD2. Germline V gene sequence: CDR1 MNHNS, CDR2 SASEGT. The J segment lost 9 bases and the V segment lost 7 bases, leaving 8 bases of the junction unmatched. This CDR3 spans 15 amino acids. This CDR3 is CASTKGTSGRLEQFF. CDR3 sequence (DNA): TGTGCCAGCACCAAAGGGACTAGCGGGAGACTTGAGCAGTTCTTC.

This chain connects TRBV7-6 to TRBJ1-1, with TRBD1 matching over 8 bases. Germline V gene sequence: CDR1 SGHVS, CDR2 FNYEAQ. The CDR3 sequence is 16 residues long. Trimming at V came to 3 bases and at J to 1 base, leaving 7 bases not matched to a gene. CDR3 sequence: CASSFLQGEGNTEAFF. CDR3 DNA: TGTGCCAGCAGCTTTCTACAGGGGGAAGGGAACACTGAAGCTTTCTTT.

The V gene is TRBV19, the J gene TRBJ1-1; D is possibly TRBD1 (5 bases). Germline V CDR1 and CDR2: LNHDA, SQIVND (reference sequence). V dropped 4 bases and J dropped 0 bases, with 12 bases sitting between them. The CDR3 runs to 15 residues. Here the CDR3 DNA reads TGTGCCAGTAGTAGCCCCCGGGGGATGAACACTGAAGCTTTCTTT. Its translation is CASSSPRGMNTEAFF.

The chain has TRBV19 and TRBJ2-3, with D hard to call. CDR3 length: 14 amino acids. V shed 6 bases and J shed 3 bases, with 13 bases lying between them. Germline V gives CDR1 LNHDA, CDR2 SQIVND (reference sequence). The chain's CDR3 is CASRDLLGTDTQYF. As DNA, the CDR3 is TGTGCCAGTAGAGATCTGCTAGGAACAGATACGCAGTATTTT.

The J gene is TRBJ2-7, the V gene TRBV6-6, with 12 positions matching TRBD2. V shed 7 bases, J shed 7 bases, and the junction held 5 bases outside the gene matches. CDR3 length: 13 amino acids. Germline assignment: CDR1 MNHNY and CDR2 SVGAGI (reference sequence). The DNA of the CDR3 is TGTGCCAGCAAACTAGCGGGAGGAAGGGAGCAGTACTTC. Translated, it gives CASKLAGGREQYF.

V usage is TRBV19 and J usage is TRBJ1-5; unclear D gene. V lost 5 bases to trimming and J lost 5 bases, with 10 bases between them. This CDR3 has 13 amino acids. Germline V CDR1 and CDR2: LNHDA, SQIVND (reference sequence). CDR3 region: CASSLDPYQPQHF. The DNA for the CDR3 is TGTGCCAGTAGTCTGGATCCCTATCAGCCCCAGCATTTT.

The chain carries TRBV7-9 and TRBJ1-5; D remains unclear. From germline, CDR1 is SEHNR and CDR2 FQNEAQ (reference sequence). CDR3 length: 14 amino acids. The V end lost 5 bases, the J end lost 8 bases, and 16 bases lay between the germline ends. The CDR3 sequence: CASSPQSIYEPQHF. The CDR3 region has the DNA TGTGCCAGCAGCCCCCAGTCGATTTACGAGCCCCAGCATTTT. Drawing the rest from reference TRBV7-9 and TRBJ1-5, the complete variable domain is DTGVSQNPRHKITKRGQNVTFRCDPISEHNRLYWYRQTLGQGPEFLTYFQNEAQLEKSRLLSDRFSAERPKGSFSTLEIQRTEQGDSAMYLCASSPQSIYEPQHFGDGTRLSIL.

The J gene is TRBJ2-1, the V gene TRBV4-2; perhaps TRBD2 as D (6 bases). CDR3 size: 16 residues. In germline, CDR1 is LGHNA, CDR2 YNFKEQ. The V gene lost 0 bases and the J gene lost 2 bases, with 11 bases spanning the gap. CDR3 sequence reads: CASSQDRGVTYNEQFF. For the CDR3, the DNA is TGTGCCAGCAGCCAAGATCGCGGGGTAACCTACAATGAGCAGTTCTTC.

V usage is TRBV28 and J usage is TRBJ2-3; D is unresolved. V lost 4 bases, J lost 7 bases, and 9 bases lay in between. Germline values: CDR1 MDHEN, CDR2 SYDVKM. The CDR3 sequence is 12 residues long. For the CDR3, the DNA is TGTGCCAGCAGTTCTGGGATCTATACGCAGTATTTT. As protein: CASSSGIYTQYF.

The V gene is TRBV10-3, the J gene TRBJ2-1, with unresolved D. V lost 7 bases and J 7 bases, leaving 11 bases between the germline ends. Per the germline V gene, CDR1 is ENHRY and CDR2 is SYGVKD. The CDR3 is 12 residues long. In nucleotides, the CDR3 is TGTGCCATCAAGGGTAGCCTAAATGAGCAGTTCTTC. This codes for CAIKGSLNEQFF.

The chain links TRBV25-1 to TRBJ1-2; weak D call: TRBD1 (5 bases). Germline V gives CDR1 MGHDK, CDR2 SYGVNS. V dropped 5 bases and J dropped 1 base, with 5 bases sitting between them. CDR3 size: 12 residues. Written as DNA, the CDR3 is TGTGCCAGCAGTCAGGGTAACTATGGCTACACCTTC. Amino acid sequence: CASSQGNYGYTF.

The chain carries TRBV28 and TRBJ2-7; tentatively, D is TRBD1 (5 bases). Germline CDR1 MDHEN, CDR2 SYDVKM. V was pared by 10 bases and J by 3 bases, with 10 bases between. CDR3 size: 11 residues. In DNA, the CDR3 is TGTGCCACCACAGGAGTCTACGAGCAGTACTTC. Amino acid sequence: CATTGVYEQYF.